Listed below are T cell receptor beta chains from one sample, sequenced in a study of CD8+ T cells in alopecia areata. Sequenced by immunoSEQ multiplex PCR; TCRdb stores in-frame clones only, minus some. Of under 200,000 clones listed, 65% are singletons. Sample: CD4+ T cells sorted from blood, taken at week 4, from a patient treated with tofacitinib. The receptors stem from a human donor with alopecia areata. Each CDR3 is given with its conserved first and last residue. D genes are given only for firm matches. Clone size is stated in some rows and not others, as once, few, many or a class when expanded.

TGTGCCAGCAGCTATGAGCGGGGGACCACAGATACGCAGTATTTT,CASSYERGTTDTQYF,-,TRBD2,TRBV5-6,TRBJ2-3
TGTGCCTGGTCTACGGGACAGTTCAGGGAAGAGACCCAGTACTTC,CAWSTGQFREETQYF,-,TRBD1,TRBV30,TRBJ2-5
TGCAGCGCGGGGGCGGGCACACCCTACGAGCAGTACTTC,CSAGAGTPYEQYF,-,-,TRBV29-1,TRBJ2-7
TGTGCCAGCAGTGCCAACAGGGGGCGAGGCGATGAGCAGTTCTTC,CASSANRGRGDEQFF,few,TRBD1,TRBV25-1,TRBJ2-1
TGTGCCACCAGCAGAGAAACAGGGAGGATGGATGAAAAACTGTTTTTT,CATSRETGRMDEKLFF,-,-,TRBV15,TRBJ1-4
TGTGCCAGCAGCGTATCAGGGGGGACTGAAGCTTTCTTT,CASSVSGGTEAFF,-,TRBD1,TRBV7-9,TRBJ1-1
TGCAGCGTTACGCCGGGACAGGGGGCTTTAGAGACCCAGTACTTC,CSVTPGQGALETQYF,-,TRBD1,TRBV29-1,TRBJ2-5
TGCGCCAGCAGCTTGGAACCTCTTAGCGGGGACAGCACAGATACGCAGTATTTT,CASSLEPLSGDSTDTQYF,-,TRBD2,TRBV5-1,TRBJ2-3
TGTGCCAGCAGTTCCGCCGACAGTCCCAACTATGGCTACACCTTC,CASSSADSPNYGYTF,few,-,TRBV27,TRBJ1-2
TGCAGTGGTATTTGGGACACTGAAGCTTTCTTT,CSGIWDTEAFF,-,-,TRBV20-1,TRBJ1-1
TGCAGCGTTGACCGACAGAACACAGATACGCAGTATTTT,CSVDRQNTDTQYF,-,-,TRBV29-1,TRBJ2-3
TGTGCCAGCTCTTCTCTGGCTGGGGCCAACGTCCTGACTTTC,CASSSLAGANVLTF,-,-,TRBV27,TRBJ2-6
TGTGCCTGGGCCCGACTAGCGCGGTCCATTGATGAGCAGTTCTTC,CAWARLARSIDEQFF,-,TRBD2,TRBV30,TRBJ2-1
TGTGCCAGCAGCCAACTAGCGGGGGGGCCCAATGAGCAGTTCTTC,CASSQLAGGPNEQFF,few,TRBD2,TRBV9,TRBJ2-1
TGTGCCTGGAGCTCGGGGGGCGAAAAACTGTTTTTT,CAWSSGGEKLFF,few,-,TRBV30,TRBJ1-4
TGCGCCAGCAGCTTCGGGACCCTGAGGGACACAGATACGCAGTATTTT,CASSFGTLRDTDTQYF,few,-,TRBV5-1,TRBJ2-3
TGTGCCAGCAGCCGCGGGAGGAACACTGAAGCTTTCTTT,CASSRGRNTEAFF,once,-,TRBV7-6,TRBJ1-1
TGTGCCAGCAGTTCGAGCGGATCGTACAATGAGCAGTTCTTC,CASSSSGSYNEQFF,-,-,TRBV27,TRBJ2-1
TGCGCCAGCAGCCAGACCCCGGGCGTTGCAGATACGCAGTATTTT,CASSQTPGVADTQYF,-,-,TRBV4-3,TRBJ2-3
TGCAGCGTTGACAGGGGAGGCTACGAGCAGTACTTC,CSVDRGGYEQYF,-,-,TRBV29-1,TRBJ2-7
TGTGCCAGCAGTTACTCGGGCGGTGATAATTCACCCCTCCACTTT,CASSYSGGDNSPLHF,-,-,TRBV6-5,TRBJ1-6
TGTGCCTGGAGTGGGGGGACGGAAGGAGAGACCCAGTACTTC,CAWSGGTEGETQYF,-,-,TRBV30,TRBJ2-5
TGTGCCAGCAGTTCAGGGGACCAGTACGAGCAGTACTTC,CASSSGDQYEQYF,-,-,TRBV6-5,TRBJ2-7
TGTGCCTGGAGTGTACTGGGTTTGAACACCGGGGAGCTGTTTTTT,CAWSVLGLNTGELFF,-,-,TRBV30,TRBJ2-2
TGCAGCGTTATACCGGGACCGAACTACGAGCAGTACTTC,CSVIPGPNYEQYF,-,-,TRBV29-1,TRBJ2-7
TGCAGCGTTCGGGGAAATCCCTATGGCTACACCTTC,CSVRGNPYGYTF,once,-,TRBV29-1,TRBJ1-2
TGTGCCTGGAGTCCCGGAGAGACCCAGTACTTC,CAWSPGETQYF,-,-,TRBV30,TRBJ2-5
TGCAGCGTTGAAGTCGGTCAGGGAGGGACCCAGTACTTC,CSVEVGQGGTQYF,-,-,TRBV29-1,TRBJ2-5
TGTGCCTGGAGCAAAGGGACAGGGGGAAGGTATACTGAAGCTTTCTTT,CAWSKGTGGRYTEAFF,-,TRBD1,TRBV30,TRBJ1-1
TGTGCCAGCTGTTTAGCAGGGACCAATGAGCAGTTCTTC,CASCLAGTNEQFF,few,-,TRBV2,TRBJ2-1
TGTGCCTGGAGTGTACAAGCAGGGGGCGGCTATGGCTACACCTTC,CAWSVQAGGGYGYTF,-,TRBD1,TRBV30,TRBJ1-2
TGCGCCAGCAGCCTGGGGATGGACAGAAACACAGATACGCAGTATTTT,CASSLGMDRNTDTQYF,-,-,TRBV5-1,TRBJ2-3
TGTGCCTGGAGGAGAGGGGAGACCCAGTACTTC,CAWRRGETQYF,-,-,TRBV30,TRBJ2-5
TGTGCCAGCAGTGAAGCTTGGCCCTCTGGAAACACCATATATTTT,CASSEAWPSGNTIYF,-,-,TRBV6-1,TRBJ1-3
TGCAGCGCGAAAGGAGGTCCCTACGAGCAGTACTTC,CSAKGGPYEQYF,-,-,TRBV29-1,TRBJ2-7
TGTGCCAGCAGCTTGTGGTTGTTCCACGAGCAGTACTTC,CASSLWLFHEQYF,-,-,TRBV5-6,TRBJ2-7
TGCAGCGTTGGCCCCGGCCTCGGAAGGGACACAGATACGCAGTATTTT,CSVGPGLGRDTDTQYF,-,-,TRBV29-1,TRBJ2-3
TGTGCCAGCAGTTTATCGATCAAACCCTATGGCTACACCTTC,CASSLSIKPYGYTF,-,-,TRBV27,TRBJ1-2
TGCAGCGTGAGAGGGCCCCTTGGCTACACCTTC,CSVRGPLGYTF,-,-,TRBV29-1,TRBJ1-2
TGTGCCAGCAGGGAGGGTATTGGGAGCAATCAGCCCCAGCATTTT,CASREGIGSNQPQHF,few,-,TRBV6-1,TRBJ1-5
TGTGCCTGGAGTGTTACAGGGACAGGGGAGCAGTTCTTC,CAWSVTGTGEQFF,-,TRBD1,TRBV30,TRBJ2-1